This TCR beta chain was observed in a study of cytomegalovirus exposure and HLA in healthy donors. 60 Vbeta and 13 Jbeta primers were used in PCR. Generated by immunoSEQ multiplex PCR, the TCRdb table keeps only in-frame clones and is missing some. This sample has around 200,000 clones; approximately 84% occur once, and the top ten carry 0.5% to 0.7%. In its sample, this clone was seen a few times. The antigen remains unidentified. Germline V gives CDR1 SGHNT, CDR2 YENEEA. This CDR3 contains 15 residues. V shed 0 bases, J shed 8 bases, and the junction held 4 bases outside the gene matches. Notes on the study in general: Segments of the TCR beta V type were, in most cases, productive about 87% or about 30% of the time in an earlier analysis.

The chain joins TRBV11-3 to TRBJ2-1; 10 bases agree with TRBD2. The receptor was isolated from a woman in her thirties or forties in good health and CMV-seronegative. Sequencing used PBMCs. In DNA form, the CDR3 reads TGTGCCAGCAGCTTAGAGGAGCGGGGGGGGCATGAGCAGTTCTTC. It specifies CASSLEERGGHEQFF.